This T cell receptor (beta chain) was recovered during a study of blood T cell repertoires in COVID-19. Study overall: Acute-phase and convalescent COVID-19 samples originated in the United States, Italy and Spain. The cDNA or gDNA used as material had been derived from T cells, B-cell-depleted T cells, or PBMCs.

As handled by the study authors: Amplification of reference gene primers was used by the study to estimate nucleated cell counts. Measured with immunoSEQ multiplex PCR; TCRdb has only the in-frame clones, and not every one. That table furnishes V, J and clone size, whereas the DNA furnished D and trimming. The sample includes about 45,000 clones, 70% to 90% of them seen just once. The CDR3 consists of 13 residues. Germline CDR1 SGHTA, CDR2 FQGNSA. V dropped 5 bases and J dropped 3; count of bases not matched to a gene: 2. The rearrangement links TRBV7-2 to TRBJ1-1; 8 positions agree with TRBD1. This TCR came from a human donor in a cohort sampled during active COVID-19. The sequencing input was peripheral blood. The CDR3 region is CASSNRGDTEAFF. Written as DNA, the CDR3 is TGTGCCAGCAGCAACAGGGGGGACACTGAAGCTTTCTTT.